The present T cell receptor (beta chain) was sequenced within a study of shared clonotypes between healthy human individuals. A remark on this clone: Its target is not known.

Study results and limitations: When naive CD4 clonotypes were compared across a few donors, about 4.8% were shared.

Here immunoSEQ multiplex PCR was the method, and the copy in TCRdb shows in-frame clones only, minus some. The sample includes about 2.4 million clones, more than 85% of them seen just once. This receptor was taken from a man younger than 35 in good health. Some clones in this sample may be carry-over from other donors' samples. Specimen: naive CD4+ T cells from PBMCs. Sample subset: CD45RA+ positively selected.

The CDR3 DNA reads as TGTGCCAGCAGCCAACCCTTTAGGGACACCTACAATGAGCAGTTCTTC. It codes for CASSQPFRDTYNEQFF. J is TRBJ2-1 and V is TRBV7-6, with TRBD1 as a possible D gene (6 bases). V lost 5 bases and J 2 bases, leaving 16 bases between the germline ends. This CDR3 comprises 16 residues. Germline loops: CDR1 SGHVS, CDR2 FNYEAQ.